This TCR beta chain emerged from a study of CD8 T cells in ankylosing spondylitis. The study's findings and limits: The study identified a TCR beta motif of roughly eight highly homologous variants that appeared characteristic of ankylosing spondylitis blood. From matched ankylosing spondylitis synovial fluid, disease-linked clones were reportedly recovered at significantly enriched levels.

On this clonotype itself: Its antigen is unidentified.

5'-RACE, quantitative and with molecular barcodes, yielded the TCR beta libraries. A single record per CDR3 protein comes from TCRdb applying MiXCR to the 5' RACE reads. The table has about 200,000 distinct CDR3 sequences, about 13% seen once; the top ten hold 15% to 20%. This receptor was taken from a male donor with ankylosing spondylitis or in good health (not recorded which). Source material: blood, either unsorted or a sorted T cell fraction (not recorded which).

The CDR3 is CASSLAEGMDEQYF. In DNA, the CDR3 is TGCGCCAGCAGCTTGGCCGAGGGAATGGACGAGCAGTACTTC. The V and J genes are TRBV5-1 and TRBJ2-7; D possibly corresponds to TRBD2 (5 bases). Germline CDR1 and CDR2: SGHRS and YFSETQ. Trimming pared 0 bases from V and 5 bases from J, leaving 12 bases between. The length of the CDR3 is 14 residues.